This T cell receptor (beta chain) was sequenced for a study of blood T cell repertoires in COVID-19. At the level of the study: The United States, Italy and Spain supplied acute and convalescent COVID-19 samples. Nucleic acid was either cDNA or gDNA, and it came from T cells, B-cell-depleted T cells, or PBMCs.

In the study's own analysis: Scientists estimated how many nucleated cells there were by amplifying reference gene primers. This table comes from immunoSEQ multiplex PCR, and its TCRdb copy is limited to in-frame clones, with some not included. V, J and clone size derive from that table, while D and trimming were established from the DNA sequence. In the table there are roughly 46,000 clones, 70% to 90% of which are singletons. Losses at the gene ends were 4 bases for V and 3 bases for J; bases not matched to a gene: 5. The germline V gene has CDR1 SEHNR and CDR2 FQNEAQ (reference sequence). This CDR3 is 15 amino acids long.

The TCR comes from a human donor in a cohort sampled during active COVID-19. The donor label of this sample is uncertain. The specimen was peripheral blood. The chain is built from TRBV7-9 and TRBJ1-5, with 8 bases lining up with TRBD1. The CDR3 spells CASSSGQGNNQPQHF. The CDR3, as DNA: TGTGCCAGCAGCTCCGGACAGGGAAACAATCAGCCCCAGCATTTT.